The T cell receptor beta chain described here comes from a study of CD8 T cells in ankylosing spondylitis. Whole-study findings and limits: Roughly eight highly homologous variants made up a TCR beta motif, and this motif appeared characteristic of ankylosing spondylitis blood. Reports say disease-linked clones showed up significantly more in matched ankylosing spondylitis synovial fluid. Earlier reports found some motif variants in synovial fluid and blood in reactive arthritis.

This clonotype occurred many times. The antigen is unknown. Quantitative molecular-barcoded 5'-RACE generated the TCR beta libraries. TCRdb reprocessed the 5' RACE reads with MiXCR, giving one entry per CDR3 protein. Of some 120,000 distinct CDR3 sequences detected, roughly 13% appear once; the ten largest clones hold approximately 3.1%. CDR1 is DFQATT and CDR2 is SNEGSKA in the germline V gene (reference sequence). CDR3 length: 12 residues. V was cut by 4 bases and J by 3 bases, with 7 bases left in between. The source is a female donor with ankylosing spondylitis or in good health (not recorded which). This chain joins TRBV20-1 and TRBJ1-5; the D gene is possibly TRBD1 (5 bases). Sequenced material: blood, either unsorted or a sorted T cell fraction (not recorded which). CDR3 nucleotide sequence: TGCAGTGCTACAGGGTTCAATCAGCCCCAGCATTTT. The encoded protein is CSATGFNQPQHF.